These 23 T cell receptor beta chains share one sample of origin, sequenced in a study of shared clonotypes between healthy human individuals. Assay: immunoSEQ multiplex PCR; the TCRdb copy retains only in-frame clones and omits some. The data contain 2 million to 2.5 million clones, around 90% of them singletons. Source material: naive CD4+ T cells from PBMCs. Subset specified: CD45RA+ positively selected. The source of these receptors is a man younger than 30 in good health. Some clones in this sample may be carry-over from other donors' samples.

The chain carries TRBV5-1 and TRBJ1-1; D not resolved. Looked up from germline, CDR1 is SGHRS and CDR2 is YFSETQ. Deletions cut 4 bases from V and 6 bases from J, with 13 bases between. The CDR3 has 13 amino acids. CDR3 coding DNA: TGCGCCAGCAGCACGGACCCTACGGCTGAAGCTTTCTTT. This codes for CASSTDPTAEAFF.

About this clone: The same CDR3 arises from other DNA sequences in this sample as well. The chain has TRBV28 and TRBJ2-6; D unclear. CDR1 is MDHEN, CDR2 SYDVKM, per germline. This CDR3 spans 15 amino acids. V gave up 3 bases and J gave up 2 bases, with 8 bases separating them. The CDR3 DNA is TGTGCCAGCAGTTTGACCGGGCCTGGGGCCAACGTCCTGACTTTC. Protein: CASSLTGPGANVLTF.

The chain employs TRBV10-3 and TRBJ2-1; 11 bases align to TRBD2. The CDR3 contains 17 residues. Trimming cost V 0 bases and J 4 bases; bases outside gene matches: 5. Germline V gives CDR1 ENHRY, CDR2 SYGVKD. CDR3 nucleotides: TGTGCCATCAGTGAGTCGGCTACTAGCGGGAGTTACAATGAGCAGTTCTTC. Translating it yields CAISESATSGSYNEQFF.

The rearrangement links TRBV15 to TRBJ1-1; maybe TRBD1 (5 bases). CDR1 and CDR2 from the germline V gene are LNHNV and YYDKDF (reference sequence). Trimming removed 3 bases from V and 1 base from J, with 12 bases in between. The CDR3 consists of 15 residues. CDR3 coding DNA: TGTGCCACCAGCAGGGGAGGACAAACGAACACTGAAGCTTTCTTT. Its protein product is CATSRGGQTNTEAFF.

This clone has just one count. The same CDR3 also results from other DNA sequences found in this sample. The chain couples TRBV28 to TRBJ1-2, with D possibly TRBD1 on 5 matching bases. CDR1 is MDHEN and CDR2 is SYDVKM in the germline V gene. The V end was cut by 3 bases, the J end by 1 base, with 6 bases between. This CDR3 comprises 13 residues. CDR3 DNA: TGTGCCAGCAGTTTGGGGGTTAACTATGGCTACACCTTC. Protein product: CASSLGVNYGYTF.

The J gene is TRBJ1-4, the V gene TRBV6-4; D is possibly TRBD1 (5 bases). Per germline, CDR1 MRHNA and CDR2 SNTAGT. The CDR3 extends over 18 amino acids. Trimming cost V 6 bases and J 8 bases, with 28 bases left between them. CDR3 sequence: CASSRLPQGARRGEKLFF. CDR3 in DNA: TGTGCCAGCAGCCGTTTACCCCAGGGCGCCCGGCGAGGGGAAAAACTGTTTTTT.

The V call is TRBV6-4, the J call TRBJ2-1; 10 bases are a match to TRBD2. Germline V gene lookup returns CDR1 MRHNA and CDR2 SNTAGT. V gave up 7 bases and J gave up 8 bases; unmatched junction bases: 14. The CDR3 runs to 16 residues. The CDR3 region has the DNA TGTGCCAGCACCCCCTCCCCTAGCGGGAGACGGGATGAGCAGTTCTTC. It is translated as CASTPSPSGRRDEQFF.

The rearrangement links TRBV5-8 to TRBJ2-7; a possible D gene is TRBD2 (6 bases). CDR3 length: 16 amino acids. V lost 4 bases and J lost 2, with 19 bases in between. CDR1 and CDR2 (germline): SGHTS, YDEGEE. The CDR3 loop is CASSLWGVGKTYEQYF. CDR3 DNA sequence: TGTGCCAGCAGCCTGTGGGGGGTTGGAAAGACCTACGAGCAGTACTTC. Complete variable domain (other parts from reference TRBV5-8 and TRBJ2-7): EAGVTQSPTHLIKTRGQQATLRCSPISGHTSVYWYQQALGLGLQFLLWYDEGEERNRGNFPPRFSGRQFPNYSSELNVNALELEDSALYLCASSLWGVGKTYEQYFGPGTRLTVT.

Only one count was recorded for this clone. V usage is TRBV11-3 and J usage is TRBJ2-3; perhaps D is TRBD1 or TRBD2 (5 bases each). The germline V gene has CDR1 SGHNT and CDR2 YENEEA. This CDR3 has 15 residues. V lost 6 bases, J lost 3 bases, and 16 bases lay in between. CDR3 coding DNA: TGTGCCAGCAGTGCCGGTGGGGGAGTGACAGATACGCAGTATTTT. Amino acids: CASSAGGGVTDTQYF. The entire variable domain, with the rest obtained from reference TRBV11-3 and TRBJ2-3, is as follows: EAGVVQSPRYKIIEKKQPVAFWCNPISGHNTLYWYLQNLGQGPELLIRYENEEAVDDSQLPKDRFSAERLKGVDSTLKIQPAELGDSAVYLCASSAGGGVTDTQYFGPGTRLTVL.

The V and J genes are TRBV6-5 and TRBJ2-1; TRBD2 matches 8 bases. Germline V lookup: CDR1 MNHEY, CDR2 SVGAGI. The length of the CDR3 is 15 residues. After removal of 8 bases from V and 3 bases from J, the junction contained 9 bases not matched to a gene. CDR3 nucleotides: TGTGCCAGCGGTCGGGGGGGCCGCGACTACAATGAGCAGTTCTTC. Amino acids: CASGRGGRDYNEQFF.

The genes are TRBV18 and TRBJ1-5; D unresolved. The CDR3 has 12 residues. The V end lost 2 bases, the J end lost 10 bases, and 9 bases lay between the germline ends. The germline gives CDR1 KGHSH, CDR2 LQKENI. This CDR3 is CASSPVGPPQHF. DNA for the CDR3: TGTGCCAGCTCACCAGTAGGGCCCCCCCAGCATTTT.

This chain links TRBV9 with TRBJ2-7, with D possibly matching TRBD2 (7 bases). The CDR3 extends over 16 amino acids. With 6 bases removed from V and 3 bases from J, the gap between germline ends came to 22 bases. Germline CDR1 SGDLS, CDR2 YYNGEE. The CDR3 DNA sequence: TGTGCCAGCACACCTGGGGGCAGCCCGGGGGGCTACGAGCAGTACTTC. It encodes CASTPGGSPGGYEQYF.

The chain is built from TRBV5-1 and TRBJ2-4, with 8 bases lining up with TRBD2. Unmatched junction bases numbered 6, after V lost 2 bases and J lost 5 bases. CDR3 length: 15 amino acids. Germline V CDR1 and CDR2: SGHRS, YFSETQ. DNA of the CDR3: TGCGCCAGCAGCTTCGGACTAGCCGGACAAAACATTCAGTACTTC. This codes for CASSFGLAGQNIQYF.

V and J are TRBV11-2 and TRBJ2-7; D gene ambiguous. Between the trimmed V and J ends, which lost 5 bases and 0 bases, there was a span of 11 bases. This CDR3 has 14 amino acids. Germline lookup yields CDR1 SGHAT and CDR2 FQNNGV. The chain's CDR3 is CASSPSAVSYEQYF. The CDR3, as DNA: TGTGCCAGCAGCCCCTCGGCAGTCTCCTACGAGCAGTACTTC.

A single count supports this clone. This rearrangement joins TRBV10-3 to TRBJ1-3; D ambiguous. The CDR3 has 13 residues. V was clipped by 4 bases and J by 5 bases, with 9 bases between them. Germline CDR1 is ENHRY and CDR2 is SYGVKD. The CDR3, as DNA: TGTGCCATCAGTGCCGGGCCCCGAAACACCATATATTTT. Amino acids: CAISAGPRNTIYF.

The chain combines TRBV2 with TRBJ1-2; D call uncertain. The germline V gene has CDR1 SNHLY and CDR2 FYNNEI. The CDR3 is 11 residues long. V was shortened by 7 bases and J by 8 bases, with 11 bases between the two germline ends. The CDR3 is CASTQAWGYTF. The DNA of the CDR3 is TGTGCCAGCACTCAGGCATGGGGCTACACCTTC.

Points on this clone: The sample carries other DNA sequences with the same CDR3. The chain links TRBV5-1 to TRBJ1-1; perhaps TRBD1 as D (5 bases). From germline, CDR1 is SGHRS and CDR2 YFSETQ. This CDR3 region has 14 residues. V lost 4 bases, J lost 0 bases, and 10 bases lay in between. For the CDR3, the DNA is TGCGCCAGCAGCACCGGGACGGTGAACACTGAAGCTTTCTTT. Its translation: CASSTGTVNTEAFF.

The rearrangement joins TRBV6-5 to TRBJ2-3; D possibly corresponds to TRBD1 (6 bases). CDR3 length: 13 amino acids. Germline CDR1 reads MNHEY; CDR2 reads SVGAGI. Trimming took 2 bases from V and 6 from J, leaving 9 bases between them. CDR3 loop: CASSYGGPDTQYF. The DNA of the CDR3 is TGTGCCAGCAGTTACGGGGGCCCCGATACGCAGTATTTT.

The chain has TRBV28 and TRBJ2-7; 7 positions match TRBD1. V lost 3 bases and J lost 6; bases outside the gene matches: 8. CDR3 size: 14 residues. The germline V gene has CDR1 MDHEN and CDR2 SYDVKM. The CDR3 here is CASSFDRVPLEQYF. The CDR3, as DNA: TGTGCCAGCAGTTTCGACAGGGTACCCCTCGAGCAGTACTTC.

This clone is a singleton in its sample. The chain joins TRBV4-3 to TRBJ1-6; D unresolved. CDR1 LGHNA and CDR2 YSLEER come from the germline V gene. The V and J ends lost 0 bases and 4 bases respectively, with 16 bases between them. The CDR3 is 18 amino acids. CDR3 region: CASSQELVGPAYNSPLHF. The CDR3 nucleotides read TGCGCCAGCAGCCAAGAATTGGTAGGGCCGGCGTATAATTCACCCCTCCACTTT.

This chain connects TRBV6-5 to TRBJ1-2; D perhaps matches TRBD1 (5 bases). V dropped 4 bases and J dropped 2 bases, with 17 bases sitting between them. Germline loops: CDR1 MNHEY, CDR2 SVGAGI. This CDR3 has 16 amino acids. CDR3 bases: TGTGCCAGCAGTTCAGGGTTAAGGACTCGAAACTATGGCTACACCTTC. Protein product: CASSSGLRTRNYGYTF.

The chain uses TRBV10-3 and TRBJ2-3; D may match TRBD1 or TRBD2 (5 bases each). Germline values: CDR1 ENHRY, CDR2 SYGVKD. V was pared by 6 bases and J by 7 bases, with 8 bases between. This CDR3 has 11 residues. CDR3 nucleotides: TGTGCCATCAGGGGGGTTAATACGCAGTATTTT. This codes for CAIRGVNTQYF.

As DNA, the CDR3 is TGCGCCAGCAGTCCACCCGGGACTAGCGGGGAAAGCTCCTACGAGCAGTACTTC. Its protein is CASSPPGTSGESSYEQYF. The V and J genes are TRBV23-1 and TRBJ2-7, with 13 bases matching TRBD2. TRBV23-1 is known as an ORF, though its function is uncertain. This CDR3 has 18 residues. Trimming at V came to 4 bases and at J to 0 bases, leaving 9 bases not matched to a gene.